This paragraph reports one TCR beta chain. As yet, its antigen is unknown. The CDR3 is 15 residues long. With V trimmed by 8 bases and J by 3 bases, 12 bases remained unmatched. This record comes from a study of cytomegalovirus exposure and HLA in healthy donors. Findings of the study overall: Analysis performed later found about 17,000 TCR beta sequences associated with HLA alleles at 0.05 false discovery rate.

The PCR employed 60 Vbeta primers together with 13 Jbeta primers. Assay used: immunoSEQ multiplex PCR; TCRdb lists only in-frame clones, some missing. There are some 120,000 clones in the sample; more than 60% occur only once, and 2% to 2.5% lies in the top ten. Input material: PBMCs. The rearrangement joins TRBV23-1 to TRBJ2-7, with 8 bases identical to TRBD1. TRBV23-1 falls under the ORF class, with uncertain function. The clonotype was recovered from a woman aged 40 to 55 in good health and CMV-seropositive. The CDR3 coding sequence is TGCGCCAGCGGACAATCGACAGGGGTGGGCTACGAGCAGTACTTC. Amino acids: CASGQSTGVGYEQYF.